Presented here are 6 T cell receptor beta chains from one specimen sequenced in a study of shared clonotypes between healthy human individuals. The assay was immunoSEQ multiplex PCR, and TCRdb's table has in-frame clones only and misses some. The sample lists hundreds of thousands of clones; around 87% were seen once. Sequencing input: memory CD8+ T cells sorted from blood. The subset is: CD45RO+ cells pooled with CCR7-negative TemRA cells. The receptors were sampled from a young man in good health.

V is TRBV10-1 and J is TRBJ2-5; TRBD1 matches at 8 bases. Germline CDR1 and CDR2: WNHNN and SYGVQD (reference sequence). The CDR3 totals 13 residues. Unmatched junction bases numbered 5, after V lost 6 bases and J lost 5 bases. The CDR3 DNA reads TGCGCCAGCAGACAGGGGGAAAGGGAGACCCAGTACTTC. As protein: CASRQGERETQYF.

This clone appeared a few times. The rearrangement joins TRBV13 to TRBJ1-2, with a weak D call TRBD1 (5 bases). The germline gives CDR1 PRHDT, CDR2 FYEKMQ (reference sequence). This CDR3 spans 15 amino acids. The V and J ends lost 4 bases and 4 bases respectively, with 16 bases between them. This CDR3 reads CASSSTQGWGYGYTF. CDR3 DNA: TGTGCCAGCAGCTCGACTCAGGGATGGGGCTATGGCTACACCTTC. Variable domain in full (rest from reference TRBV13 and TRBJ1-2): AAGVIQSPRHLIKEKRETATLKCYPIPRHDTVYWYQQGPGQDPQFLISFYEKMQSDKGSIPDRFSAQQFSDYHSELNMSSLELGDSALYFCASSSTQGWGYGYTFGSGTRLTVV.

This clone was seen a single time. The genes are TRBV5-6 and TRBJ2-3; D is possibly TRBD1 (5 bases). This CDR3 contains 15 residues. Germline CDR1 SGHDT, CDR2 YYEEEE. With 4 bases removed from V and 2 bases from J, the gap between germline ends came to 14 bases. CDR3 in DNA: TGTGCCAGCAGCCCGATTCCAGGGTACACAGATACGCAGTATTTT. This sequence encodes CASSPIPGYTDTQYF.

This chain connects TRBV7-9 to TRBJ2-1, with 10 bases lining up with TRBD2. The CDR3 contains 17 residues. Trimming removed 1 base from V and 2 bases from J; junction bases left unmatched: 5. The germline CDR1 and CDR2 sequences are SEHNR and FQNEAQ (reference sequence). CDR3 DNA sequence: TGTGCCAGCAGCTTAGTAGCGGGGGGCCTTCCCTACAATGAGCAGTTCTTC. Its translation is CASSLVAGGLPYNEQFF. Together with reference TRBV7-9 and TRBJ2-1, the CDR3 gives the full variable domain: DTGVSQNPRHKITKRGQNVTFRCDPISEHNRLYWYRQTLGQGPEFLTYFQNEAQLEKSRLLSDRFSAERPKGSFSTLEIQRTEQGDSAMYLCASSLVAGGLPYNEQFFGPGTRLTVL.

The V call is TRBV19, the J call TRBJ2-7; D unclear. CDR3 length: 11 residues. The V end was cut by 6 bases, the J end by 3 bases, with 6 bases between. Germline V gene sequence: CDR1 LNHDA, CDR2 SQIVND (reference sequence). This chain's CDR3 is CASRGFYEQYF. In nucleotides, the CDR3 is TGTGCCAGTAGAGGGTTCTACGAGCAGTACTTC.

The CDR3 sequence: CASSDSEGSGGRMNTEAFF. The CDR3 DNA reads as TGTGCCAGCAGCGACTCTGAAGGGTCGGGGGGGCGCATGAACACTGAAGCTTTCTTT. The gene calls are TRBV11-2 and TRBJ1-1; D perhaps matches TRBD1 (6 bases). V was shortened by 5 bases and J by 0 bases, with 25 bases between the two germline ends. The length of the CDR3 is 19 residues. Germline CDR1 and CDR2: SGHAT and FQNNGV.